This T cell receptor beta chain was captured in a study of T cell changes during pregnancy in multiple sclerosis. V dropped 3 bases and J dropped 3; count of bases not matched to a gene: 8. CDR1 is WSHSY, CDR2 SAAADI, per germline. CDR3 size: 15 residues. Clones were sequenced by immunoSEQ multiplex PCR, and TCRdb holds only the in-frame ones, with some missing. The data show roughly 24,000 clones, 85% to 90% seen once. The genes are TRBV10-2 and TRBJ2-7; 7 bases line up with TRBD1. The source material was CD4+ T cells from peripheral blood mononuclear cells, sampled in the second trimester of pregnancy. The receptor was isolated from a female donor in good health, enrolled as a control in a pregnancy study. The CDR3 protein is CASSDGQGVDYEQYF. The CDR3 DNA reads TGCGCCAGCAGTGACGGGCAGGGGGTTGACTACGAGCAGTACTTC.